This T cell receptor beta chain emerged from a study of blood T cell repertoires in COVID-19. Repertoires were generated with immunoSEQ multiplex PCR, while TCRdb's copy carries only in-frame clones and drops some. The sample shows 140,000 or so clones, around 90% of them seen only once. The ends lost 0 bases at V and 3 bases at J; junction bases unmatched: 4. CDR1 and CDR2 from the germline V gene are SGHDT and YYEEEE. The CDR3 has 16 amino acids. Input material: peripheral blood. The chain carries TRBV5-6 and TRBJ1-3; 9 nucleotides match TRBD1. The source of this sequence is a woman aged 80 or over with acute or convalescent COVID-19. The chain's CDR3 is CASSLAVTGGGNTIYF. In DNA, the CDR3 is TGTGCCAGCAGCTTGGCTGTGACAGGGGGTGGAAACACCATATATTTT.